A selection of T cell receptor beta chains follows, all from one sample in a study of T cell responses to AZD1222 COVID-19 vaccine. This table comes from immunoSEQ multiplex PCR, and its TCRdb copy is limited to in-frame clones, with some not included. The sample lists 200,000 or so clones, approximately 92% occurring once. Sequenced here: peripheral blood, sampled on day 0 of AZD1222 vaccination. Every receptor here comes from an adult in good health. The CDR3 runs from the conserved cysteine through the conserved F or W. D genes are given only for firm matches. Clone size is given for some rows only: seen once, a few or many times, or a class if the clone is expanded.

cdr3_nt	cdr3_aa	clone_size	d_call	v_call	j_call
TGTGCCAGTAGTATAGGCGGGGGGTACAATGAGCAGTTCTTC	CASSIGGGYNEQFF	once	TRBD2	TRBV19	TRBJ2-1
TGTGCCAGCAGTTTATCGAGCGGGGGGGCGATAGAGACCCAGTACTTC	CASSLSSGGAIETQYF	.	TRBD2	TRBV27	TRBJ2-5
TGTGCCGACCGAGGACAGGGGGCGACTGAAGCTTTCTTT	CADRGQGATEAFF	.	TRBD1	TRBV2	TRBJ1-1
TGTGCCAGCAGTTTTGGGGGAGAGGGAAACTATGGCTACACCTTC	CASSFGGEGNYGYTF	.	.	TRBV28	TRBJ1-2
TGTGCCAGCGGGACGTACAACACTGAAGCTTTCTTT	CASGTYNTEAFF	.	.	TRBV28	TRBJ1-1
TGTGCCAGCAGTTTATCCGGAGGGGGGCCCCAGCATTTT	CASSLSGGGPQHF	.	.	TRBV28	TRBJ1-5
TGTGCCAGCAGTTTTGCCAAGCATGGCTACACCTTC	CASSFAKHGYTF	.	.	TRBV12-3/TRBV12-4	TRBJ1-2
TGCGCCAGCAGCGCCCGAGGGGGAGCAAGAGAGACCCAGTACTTC	CASSARGGARETQYF	once	.	TRBV5-1	TRBJ2-5
TGTGCCAGCAGAACCCAGGGCAACACTGAAGCTTTCTTT	CASRTQGNTEAFF	.	.	TRBV7-6	TRBJ1-1
TGTGCCAGCAGTTCCGGGACAGGGAGCACAGATACGCAGTATTTT	CASSSGTGSTDTQYF	.	TRBD1	TRBV6-5	TRBJ2-3
TGTGCCAGCAGCTTAGGGGTAGGGATCCCCTACAATGAGCAGTTCTTC	CASSLGVGIPYNEQFF	.	.	TRBV7-9	TRBJ2-1
TGTGCCAGCAGCCAAGTAGGGAACTTCCACTATGGCTACACCTTC	CASSQVGNFHYGYTF	.	.	TRBV3-1/TRBV3-2	TRBJ1-2
TGTGCCAGTAGTATGTTGGACAGGGTTCGTCAGCCCCAGCATTTT	CASSMLDRVRQPQHF	.	TRBD1	TRBV19	TRBJ1-5
TGTGCCAGCAGCCAAGATAGGTCGGGGATGGCTTTCTTT	CASSQDRSGMAFF	.	.	TRBV14	TRBJ1-1
TGCGCCAGCAGCTTGGAATCAGGGATCACAGATACGCAGTATTTT	CASSLESGITDTQYF	.	.	TRBV5-1	TRBJ2-3
TGTGCCTGGAGTAAAGGGCGTGAAACTGAAGCTTTCTTT	CAWSKGRETEAFF	.	.	TRBV30	TRBJ1-1
TGTGCCAGCAGTTTAAGCCCCCTTGAAGCTTTCTTT	CASSLSPLEAFF	.	.	TRBV6-5	TRBJ1-1
TGTGCCTGGAGTTCCGGGGGTGAGCAGTTCTTC	CAWSSGGEQFF	.	.	TRBV30	TRBJ2-1
TGTGCCAGCAGCTTAGGTCGACTAGCGGGGGGGTCCCCAGATACGCAGTATTTT	CASSLGRLAGGSPDTQYF	.	TRBD2	TRBV7-9	TRBJ2-3
TGTGCCAGTAGACCCAGCGGACCCCAACCTTACAATGAGCAGTTCTTC	CASRPSGPQPYNEQFF	.	.	TRBV19	TRBJ2-1
TGTGCCAGCATGAAACCCCTGAGCACTGAAGCTTTCTTT	CASMKPLSTEAFF	.	.	TRBV2	TRBJ1-1
TGTGCCAGCAGCCAAAAGGGGGTTAGCAATCAGCCCCAGCATTTT	CASSQKGVSNQPQHF	.	.	TRBV4-2	TRBJ1-5
TGTGCCAGCAGGGCAGGGCAGGTCGGCTATGGCTACACCTTC	CASRAGQVGYGYTF	.	.	TRBV2	TRBJ1-2
TGTGCCAGCAGCGTAGACTGGTCGGGGTTAGGGAACACCATATATTTT	CASSVDWSGLGNTIYF	.	.	TRBV9	TRBJ1-3
TGTGCCAGCAACTTCGGCCAGGGGAGAAACTATGGCTACACCTTC	CASNFGQGRNYGYTF	.	.	TRBV5-6	TRBJ1-2
TGTGCCAGCAGCCACCCGACAGGGATCACTGAAGCTTTCTTT	CASSHPTGITEAFF	.	TRBD1	TRBV14	TRBJ1-1
TGTGCCAGCAGTTCCAAAAGCGGGAACACCTACGAGCAGTACTTC	CASSSKSGNTYEQYF	.	TRBD2	TRBV27	TRBJ2-7
TGTGCCAGCAGTTTGGCGTCATTCACTGAAGCTTTCTTT	CASSLASFTEAFF	.	.	TRBV28	TRBJ1-1
TGCAGCGTTGTGTTTGGTGAAGCTTTCTTT	CSVVFGEAFF	.	.	TRBV29-1	TRBJ1-1
TGTGCCAGTAGTATGGACAGGGTGAACACTGAAGCTTTCTTT	CASSMDRVNTEAFF	.	TRBD1	TRBV19	TRBJ1-1
TGTGCCAGCAGCTACGGAGGGGGAGCTAACTATGGCTACACCTTC	CASSYGGGANYGYTF	.	.	TRBV6-5	TRBJ1-2
TGTGCCAGCCGGACAGGGCAGTACACTGAAGCTTTCTTT	CASRTGQYTEAFF	.	TRBD1	TRBV5-4	TRBJ1-1
TGCGCCAGCAGCTTGGGGACAGGGGCGAACTATGGCTACACCTTC	CASSLGTGANYGYTF	.	TRBD1	TRBV5-1	TRBJ1-2
TGTGCCAGCAGTAGAGCAGAGGTCTTTGAGCAGTTCTTC	CASSRAEVFEQFF	.	.	TRBV25-1	TRBJ2-1
TGTGCCAGTAGTTCCGCTGGAGTCGCCGGGGAGCTGTTTTTT	CASSSAGVAGELFF	.	.	TRBV19	TRBJ2-2
TGTGCCAGCAGCCCTTTAGGGGACAGCAATCAGCCCCAGCATTTT	CASSPLGDSNQPQHF	.	.	TRBV7-9	TRBJ1-5